A selection of T cell receptor beta chains follows, all from one sample in a study of T cell responses to AZD1222 COVID-19 vaccine. Assay: immunoSEQ multiplex PCR; the TCRdb copy retains only in-frame clones and omits some. In the table there are 70,000 or so clones, over 65% of which are singletons. Sequences were derived from peripheral blood, sampled 28 days after the second AZD1222 dose. The receptors stem from an adult who received the AZD1222 COVID-19 vaccine. Both conserved end residues are part of each CDR3. The D gene is left open where the match is weak. Size is stated for part of the rows, as once, few or many counts, or as a class when the clone is expanded.

size	V	D	J	CDR3	DNA
-	TRBV3-1/TRBV3-2	-	TRBJ1-2	CASSQVNGRSNYGYTF	TGTGCCAGCAGCCAAGTTAATGGCCGCTCTAACTATGGCTACACCTTC
-	TRBV5-1	-	TRBJ2-1	CASSIGTFDEQFF	TGCGCCAGCAGCATCGGGACATTTGATGAGCAGTTCTTC
-	TRBV5-1	TRBD1	TRBJ1-2	CASSFDRDRGGYTF	TGCGCCAGCAGCTTTGACAGGGACCGCGGTGGCTACACCTTC
-	TRBV4-1	-	TRBJ2-5	CASSQDLSGRETQYF	TGCGCCAGCAGCCAAGATCTTTCAGGGAGGGAGACCCAGTACTTC
-	TRBV5-1	-	TRBJ1-1	CASSVRTVKLGTEAFF	TGCGCCAGCAGCGTACGGACAGTTAAATTGGGCACTGAAGCTTTCTTT
once	TRBV29-1	TRBD1	TRBJ2-6	CSVLLRTGSGANVLTF	TGCAGCGTTCTCCTCCGGACAGGCTCTGGGGCCAACGTCCTGACTTTC
-	TRBV12-5	-	TRBJ2-2	CASGLGRSTGELFF	TGTGCTAGTGGTTTAGGCAGGTCTACCGGGGAGCTGTTTTTT
-	TRBV2	-	TRBJ2-1	CASSEMGGNEQFF	TGTGCCAGCAGTGAAATGGGCGGCAATGAGCAGTTCTTC
-	TRBV12-3/TRBV12-4	-	TRBJ1-3	CASSSGNTIYF	TGTGCCAGCAGTTCTGGAAACACCATATATTTT
-	TRBV7-2	-	TRBJ1-1	CASSFSENTEAFF	TGTGCCAGCAGCTTTTCGGAGAACACTGAAGCTTTCTTT
-	TRBV11-2	TRBD1	TRBJ1-2	CASSGTGVGYTF	TGTGCCAGCAGCGGGACAGGGGTTGGCTACACCTTC
-	TRBV24-1	TRBD1	TRBJ2-3	CATLPSRDSRPGDTQYF	TGTGCCACTTTGCCATCTCGGGACAGCCGACCAGGTGATACGCAGTATTTT
once	TRBV4-1	-	TRBJ1-6	CASSQGIFYNSPLHF	TGCGCCAGCAGCCAAGGAATATTCTATAATTCACCCCTCCACTTT
few	TRBV4-1	-	TRBJ1-4	CASTTPQKSSNEKLFF	TGCGCCAGCACCACGCCCCAAAAAAGCTCCAATGAAAAACTGTTTTTT
-	TRBV25-1	-	TRBJ2-3	CASSELGGDTQYF	TGTGCCAGCAGTGAATTGGGGGGAGATACGCAGTATTTT
-	TRBV11-2	-	TRBJ2-6	CASSLDRQAVSGANVLTF	TGTGCCAGCAGCTTAGATCGACAGGCGGTCTCTGGGGCCAACGTCCTGACTTTC
-	TRBV30	-	TRBJ2-1	CAWSGVKNEQFF	TGTGCCTGGAGTGGAGTCAAAAATGAGCAGTTCTTC
-	TRBV27	TRBD1	TRBJ1-6	CASSLTGDSSPLHF	TGTGCCAGCAGTTTAACAGGGGATAGTTCACCCCTCCACTTT
-	TRBV27	-	TRBJ1-6	CASSSGTNSPLHF	TGTGCCAGCAGTTCCGGGACAAATTCACCCCTCCACTTT
few	TRBV7-3	-	TRBJ1-4	CASSLIEKLFF	TGTGCCAGCAGCTTAATTGAAAAACTGTTTTTT
-	TRBV7-2	TRBD1	TRBJ1-2	CASSLANRGGYTF	TGTGCCAGCAGCTTAGCGAACAGGGGTGGCTACACCTTC
-	TRBV7-7	-	TRBJ2-1	CASLPAGGKESEQFF	TGTGCCAGCCTCCCCGCGGGCGGGAAGGAATCTGAGCAGTTCTTC
-	TRBV10-1	-	TRBJ2-3	CARELTGEGGTDTQYF	TGCGCCAGAGAACTGACGGGGGAAGGGGGCACAGATACGCAGTATTTT
-	TRBV5-1	-	TRBJ2-7	CASSHEGTGAAGGPYEQYF	TGCGCCAGCAGCCACGAAGGGACAGGGGCAGCGGGAGGTCCCTACGAGCAGTACTTC
-	TRBV5-6	TRBD1	TRBJ1-2	CASSLESGQVDYGYTF	TGTGCCAGCAGCTTGGAGTCAGGACAGGTGGACTATGGCTACACCTTC
-	TRBV7-9	-	TRBJ2-5	CASSLALRAGYRETQYF	TGTGCCAGCAGCTTAGCCCTGAGAGCGGGCTATAGGGAGACCCAGTACTTC
-	TRBV28	TRBD1	TRBJ1-1	CASSFTGGLLNTEAFF	TGTGCCAGCAGTTTTACAGGGGGCTTGTTGAACACTGAAGCTTTCTTT
-	TRBV5-4	-	TRBJ2-5	CASSSAGAVQETQYF	TGTGCCAGCAGCTCCGCGGGGGCAGTGCAAGAGACCCAGTACTTC
-	TRBV10-1	TRBD2	TRBJ2-3	CATGLAGGDTQYF	TGCGCCACCGGACTAGCGGGAGGAGATACGCAGTATTTT
-	TRBV5-1	-	TRBJ2-3	CASSQRTDTDTQYF	TGCGCCAGCAGCCAAAGGACTGACACAGATACGCAGTATTTT
once	TRBV6-1	-	TRBJ2-2	CASSEGRVRRVTTGELFF	TGTGCCAGCAGTGAAGGGAGGGTCCGAAGGGTAACGACCGGGGAGCTGTTTTTT
-	TRBV6-1	TRBD1	TRBJ1-6	CASREGQGWSPLHF	TGTGCCAGCAGGGAAGGACAGGGGTGGTCACCCCTCCACTTT
-	TRBV12-5	-	TRBJ1-5	CASGPPPAGDQPQHF	TGTGCTAGTGGTCCTCCCCCGGCAGGGGATCAGCCCCAGCATTTT
-	TRBV7-9	-	TRBJ1-1	CASRVMNTEAFF	TGTGCCAGCAGAGTTATGAACACTGAAGCTTTCTTT
few	TRBV29-1	-	TRBJ2-7	CSVGIDEQYF	TGCAGCGTTGGAATCGACGAGCAGTACTTC
few	TRBV7-9	-	TRBJ2-2	CASSSLLSRGAGTGELFF	TGTGCCAGCAGCTCCCTCCTTAGCCGGGGGGCCGGCACCGGGGAGCTGTTTTTT
-	TRBV15	-	TRBJ1-2	CSGGTGTYGYTF	TGTTCCGGTGGGACTGGGACCTATGGCTACACCTTC
-	TRBV7-2	-	TRBJ1-2	CASSLEAGAVYGYTF	TGTGCCAGCAGCTTAGAGGCTGGGGCAGTCTATGGCTACACCTTC
-	TRBV11-3	-	TRBJ2-1	CASSLSPNFYNEQFF	TGTGCCAGCAGCTTGTCACCGAACTTCTACAATGAGCAGTTCTTC
-	TRBV4-1	TRBD2	TRBJ2-5	CASSNGGFQETQYF	TGCGCCAGCAGCAACGGGGGGTTCCAAGAGACCCAGTACTTC
-	TRBV2	TRBD1	TRBJ1-2	CASSPDRENYGYTF	TGTGCCAGCAGTCCGGACAGGGAGAACTATGGCTACACCTTC
once	TRBV3-1/TRBV3-2	TRBD2	TRBJ2-5	CASSRGTRGGIGETQYF	TGTGCCAGCAGCCGGGGGACTCGCGGGGGGATTGGAGAGACCCAGTACTTC
-	TRBV6-5	TRBD2	TRBJ2-1	CASNLSGGVNNEQFF	TGTGCCAGCAATCTGAGCGGGGGGGTTAACAATGAGCAGTTCTTC
-	TRBV19	TRBD1	TRBJ2-2	CASRTGTGKGNTGELFF	TGTGCCAGTAGGACCGGGACAGGGAAAGGGAACACCGGGGAGCTGTTTTTT
-	TRBV9	TRBD1	TRBJ1-1	CASSVIEQGGEAFF	TGTGCCAGCAGCGTAATTGAACAGGGGGGAGAAGCTTTCTTT
few	TRBV10-3	-	TRBJ1-1	CAITMDRRNTEAFF	TGTGCCATCACTATGGACAGACGGAACACTGAAGCTTTCTTT